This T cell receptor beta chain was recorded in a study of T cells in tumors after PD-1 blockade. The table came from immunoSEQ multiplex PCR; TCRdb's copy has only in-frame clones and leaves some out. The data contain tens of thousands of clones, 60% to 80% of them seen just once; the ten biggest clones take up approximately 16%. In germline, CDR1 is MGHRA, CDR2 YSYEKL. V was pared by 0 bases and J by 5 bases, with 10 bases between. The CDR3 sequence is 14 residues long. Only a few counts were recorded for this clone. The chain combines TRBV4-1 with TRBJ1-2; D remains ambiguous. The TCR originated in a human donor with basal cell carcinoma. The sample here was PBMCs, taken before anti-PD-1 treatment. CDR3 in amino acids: CASSQDSGKYGYTF. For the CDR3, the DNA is TGCGCCAGCAGCCAAGATTCGGGGAAGTATGGCTACACCTTC.